This T cell receptor beta chain was recorded in a study of CD8+CD57+ T cells in acquired aplastic anemia. Study as a whole: Mean yield of DNA from sorted CD4+ and CD8+ cells was about 3.2 ug.

Trimming pared 5 bases from V and 6 bases from J, leaving 26 bases between. Germline lookup yields CDR1 SEHNR and CDR2 FQNEAQ (reference sequence). The CDR3 has 17 amino acids. TCR beta VDJ combinations and CDR3 sequences were profiled from genomic DNA. TCRdb re-derived calls from the reads in MiXCR, one entry per CDR3 protein. The sample lists 250,000 to 300,000 distinct CDR3 sequences; roughly 50% were seen once. Findings of the study overall: The CD8+ Simpson's diversity of patients and controls was not significantly different. Patients had roughly 29 CD8+ CDR3 sequences in common with controls (the shared set).

Points on this clonotype: Its antigen is still unknown.

Sequenced input: sorted CD4+, CD8+, or CD8+CD57+ T cells (not recorded which) from PBMCs. The source is a human donor with severe aplastic anemia or a healthy control (not recorded which). V gene TRBV7-9 combines with J gene TRBJ2-7; tentative D call: TRBD1 (5 bases). The CDR3: CASSLPLSGFQSGEQYF. DNA of the CDR3: TGTGCCAGCAGCCTTCCCTTGTCAGGGTTTCAGAGTGGCGAGCAGTACTTC.